This T cell receptor (beta chain) originates from a study of shared clonotypes between healthy human individuals. Sequencing was performed with immunoSEQ multiplex PCR; in TCRdb, only in-frame clones are kept and a portion is missing. Of about 1.5 million clones listed, under 99% are singletons. The CDR3 consists of 17 residues. Trimming removed 7 bases from V and 3 bases from J; junction bases left unmatched: 14. CDR1 is MNHEY, CDR2 SMNVEV, per germline (reference sequence). Sequencing was carried out using naive CD4+ T cells sorted from blood. Specified subset: CD45RA+ positively selected. This TCR was recovered from a man aged 30-40 years in good health. The rearrangement links TRBV27 to TRBJ2-1; 8 nucleotides align to TRBD2. This chain's CDR3 is CASTGAGGQLIYNEQFF. CDR3 DNA: TGTGCCAGCACTGGGGCGGGGGGCCAACTAATCTACAATGAGCAGTTCTTC.